This passage covers 13 T cell receptor beta chains from one sample sequenced in a study of T cells after yellow fever vaccination. TCRdb recomputed calls from the 5' RACE reads with MiXCR, one row per CDR3 protein. The sample has some 390,000 distinct CDR3 sequences; 18% are singletons. The material was PBMCs, obtained before the yellow fever booster vaccination. The origin of the receptors is a man aged 18 to 29 who received the YFV17D yellow fever vaccine.

V gene TRBV24-1 combines with J gene TRBJ2-1; D gene uncertain. V lost 3 bases to trimming and J lost 9 bases, with 17 bases between them. The CDR3 sequence is 15 residues long. CDR1 is KGHDR, CDR2 SFDVKD, per germline. CDR3 residues: CATSDLAVDAPEQFF. Written as DNA, the CDR3 is TGTGCCACCAGTGATCTCGCAGTCGACGCACCTGAGCAGTTCTTC.

This clonotype was observed a few times. V usage is TRBV12-3 or TRBV12-4 and J usage is TRBJ2-3; D gene ambiguous. Trimming took off 6 bases at V and 4 bases at J, with 17 bases between the two ends. The CDR3 is 15 amino acids. The chain's CDR3 is CASSPWLTVADTQYF. CDR3 nucleotide sequence: TGTGCCAGCAGCCCCTGGCTAACCGTCGCAGATACGCAGTATTTT.

The J gene is TRBJ2-3, the V gene TRBV6-5; unclear D gene. Trimming removed 5 bases from V and 11 bases from J, with 14 bases in between. Germline V gene data show CDR1 as MNHEY and CDR2 as SVGAGI. The CDR3 is 12 residues long. CDR3 nucleotide sequence: TGTGCCAGCAGTACCCGCTCTGAAGGGCAGTATTTT. Protein sequence: CASSTRSEGQYF.

This clonotype was counted between two and nine times. V is TRBV29-1 and J is TRBJ1-2; a weak D match, TRBD1 (5 bases). Germline V gene sequence: CDR1 SQVTM, CDR2 ANQGSEA. Deletions cut 2 bases from V and 1 base from J, with 17 bases between. This CDR3 has 16 residues. CDR3 sequence (DNA): TGCAGCGTTGAAATGGGAACGCAGGGCCTTAACTATGGCTACACCTTC. Translating it yields CSVEMGTQGLNYGYTF.

V gene TRBV5-1 combines with J gene TRBJ1-4; possible D gene TRBD1, 6 bases. Germline lookup yields CDR1 SGHRS and CDR2 YFSETQ. Deletions cut 1 base from V and 8 bases from J, with 12 bases between. The length of the CDR3 is 14 residues. The CDR3 DNA is TGCGCCAGCAGCTTGACAGGGCAGGGAGAAAAACTGTTTTTT. Translated: CASSLTGQGEKLFF.

This clonotype was recorded a few times. The V gene is TRBV6-4, the J gene TRBJ2-5, with 9 positions matching TRBD2. The CDR3 runs to 14 residues. V was clipped by 6 bases and J by 4 bases; unmatched bases: 6. Germline V gene data show CDR1 as MRHNA and CDR2 as SNTAGT. CDR3 amino acids: CASRKSSGAETQYF. The CDR3 nucleotides read TGTGCCAGCAGAAAGTCTAGCGGGGCAGAGACCCAGTACTTC.

This sequence joins TRBV24-1 and TRBJ1-1; no definite D call. The germline gives CDR1 KGHDR, CDR2 SFDVKD. V was trimmed by 0 bases and J by 12 bases, leaving 13 bases between them. This CDR3 has 13 amino acids. In DNA, the CDR3 is TGTGCCACCAGTGATTTGAATTCTCTCGAGACTTTCTTT. This translates into CATSDLNSLETFF.

This clonotype was seen a handful of times. V and J are TRBV12-3 or TRBV12-4 and TRBJ2-3; no clear D. This CDR3 contains 14 residues. V lost 3 bases and J lost 3, with 10 bases in between. The CDR3 DNA sequence: TGTGCCAGCAGTTTCGGTCCCGATACAGATACGCAGTATTTT. Translated: CASSFGPDTDTQYF.

This chain connects TRBV11-2 to TRBJ1-4; 8 nucleotides line up with TRBD1. CDR1 SGHAT and CDR2 FQNNGV come from the germline V gene. The V gene end was trimmed by 5 bases and the J gene end by 7 bases; junction bases not matched to a gene: 12. The CDR3 is 16 amino acids. The DNA for the CDR3 is TGTGCCAGCAGCCTACTCCGGGGACAGGTGGCTGAAAAACTGTTTTTT. Protein: CASSLLRGQVAEKLFF.

This clonotype was seen at least ten times. The chain couples TRBV7-2 to TRBJ2-1, with D perhaps given as TRBD1 or TRBD2 (6 bases each). V gave up 5 bases and J gave up 7 bases, with 27 bases separating them. Germline V lookup: CDR1 SGHTA, CDR2 FQGNSA. CDR3 length: 18 residues. CDR3 nucleotides: TGTGCCAGCAGCCCACGGTCCGGTTGGGGGGCCCTTCATAATGAGCAGTTCTTC. It is translated as CASSPRSGWGALHNEQFF.

This clonotype occurred a few times. This chain joins TRBV29-1 and TRBJ2-1; either TRBD1 or TRBD2 may supply D (5 bases each). The CDR3 totals 14 residues. Trimming took 8 bases from V and 7 from J, leaving 21 bases between them. Germline V gene sequence: CDR1 SQVTM, CDR2 ANQGSEA. For the CDR3, the DNA is TGCAGCTTACGCCCGGGACCCGAGATGAATGAGCAGTTCTTC. As protein: CSLRPGPEMNEQFF.

The chain combines TRBV12-5 with TRBJ2-3; perhaps TRBD2 as D (5 bases). CDR1 LGHNT and CDR2 FRNRAP come from the germline V gene. The CDR3 spans 13 residues. V gave up 0 bases and J gave up 10 bases, with 11 bases separating them. The chain's CDR3 is CASGLVGGEAQYF. In DNA, the CDR3 is TGTGCTAGTGGTTTGGTAGGAGGAGAGGCGCAGTATTTT.

This clonotype has only a few counts. CDR3 region: CASSLAWAASSYEQYF. The CDR3 DNA follows: TGCGCCAGCAGCTTGGCCTGGGCGGCAAGCTCCTACGAGCAGTACTTC. The chain has TRBV5-1 and TRBJ2-7; D gene ambiguous. V gave up 0 bases and J gave up 0 bases, with 13 bases separating them. Looked up from germline, CDR1 is SGHRS and CDR2 is YFSETQ. This CDR3 is built from 16 residues.